This TCR beta chain is drawn from a study of beta chain features in type 1 diabetes. V lost 5 bases and J lost 7; bases outside the gene matches: 7. This CDR3 region has 13 residues. The germline CDR1 and CDR2 sequences are SNHLY and FYNNEI. The entirety of the isolated RNA underwent reverse transcription, so expressed TCRB transcripts were sequenced. Profiling relied on immunoSEQ multiplex PCR, and the TCRdb table lists in-frame clones only, not all of them. The sample lists around 500,000 clones; about 10% were seen once. The chain combines TRBV2 with TRBJ1-2; 7 nucleotides line up with TRBD1. The sequenced sample was naive CD4+ T cells from blood. This clonotype was obtained from a woman under 30 in good health. The DNA of the CDR3 is TGTGCCAGCAGTAAAGAGACAGGGACTGGCTACACCTTC. This codes for CASSKETGTGYTF.